This T cell receptor beta chain was found in a study of human T cells and chemical hapten exposure. With V trimmed by 5 bases and J by 2 bases, 11 bases remained unmatched. Germline V gene sequence: CDR1 SGHAT, CDR2 FQNNGV. The CDR3 is 16 amino acids. In TCRdb, the RACE reads were re-called with MiXCR into one record per CDR3 protein. The table has under 100,000 distinct CDR3 sequences, roughly 10% seen once. As for time point: patch test 3, about 24 weeks after DPC sensitization. Treatment given: therapeutic diphenylcyclopropenone sensitization with weekly scalp DPC. The study enrolled 18 to 70-year-old alopecia patients suitable for DPC. This clonotype was observed at least ten times.

The input for sequencing was whole blood, taken in connection with sensitization to the hapten diphenylcyclopropenone (DPC). V gene TRBV11-2 combines with J gene TRBJ2-7; 8 bases are shared with TRBD2. The TCR originated in a woman in her forties or fifties with alopecia areata. Some clones in this sample may be carry-over from other donors' samples. The CDR3 reads CASSPIGVAGTYEQYF. CDR3 DNA sequence: TGTGCCAGCAGCCCTATAGGGGTAGCGGGGACCTACGAGCAGTACTTC.